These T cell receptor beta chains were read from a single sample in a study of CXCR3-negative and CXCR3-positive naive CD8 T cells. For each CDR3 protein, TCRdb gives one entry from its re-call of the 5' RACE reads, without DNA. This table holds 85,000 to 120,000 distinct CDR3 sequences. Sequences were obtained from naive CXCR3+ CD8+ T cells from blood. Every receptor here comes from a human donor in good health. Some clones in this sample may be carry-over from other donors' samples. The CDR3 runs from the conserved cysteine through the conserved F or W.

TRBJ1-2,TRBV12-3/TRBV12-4,CATKSSPQNYYGYTF
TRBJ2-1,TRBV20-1,CSAREADSYNEQFF
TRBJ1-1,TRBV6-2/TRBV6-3,CASSPLSGSEAFF
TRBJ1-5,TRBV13,CASSLGVAPDQPQHF
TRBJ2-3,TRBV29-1,CSALDWNADTQYF
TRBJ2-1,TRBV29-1,CSFERLAGVDEQFF
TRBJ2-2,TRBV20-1,CSARDLGHYTGELFF
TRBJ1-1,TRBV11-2,CASSLLGGDTEAFF
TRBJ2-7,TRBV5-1,CASKQSSGYEQYF
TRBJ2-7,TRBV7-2,CASSLATGLSYEQYF
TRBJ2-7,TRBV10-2,CASSEYSQNEQYF
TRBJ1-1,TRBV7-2,CASSFQGRDTEAFF
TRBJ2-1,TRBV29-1,CSVDARGRIDEQFF
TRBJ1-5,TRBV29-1,CSVDGPPALLRGLGRRQPQHF
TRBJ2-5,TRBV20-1,CSARAGASGETQYF
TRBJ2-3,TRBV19,CATLQASLGTDTQYF
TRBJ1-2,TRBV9,CASSVGQGTNYGYTF
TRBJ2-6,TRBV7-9,CASSPRQGAGANVLTF
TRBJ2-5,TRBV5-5,CASSLGGRTQYF
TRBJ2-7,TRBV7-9,CASSSAFLSYEQYF
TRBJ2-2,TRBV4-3,CASSQDRVGVGELFF
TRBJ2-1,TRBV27,CASSLGGEEFF
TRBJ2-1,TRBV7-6,CASSNPLGTGNNEQFF
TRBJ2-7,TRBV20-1,CSARSSIEVGIYEQYF
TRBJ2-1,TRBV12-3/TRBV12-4,CASSDVSYNEQFF
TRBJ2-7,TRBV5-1,CASSSPRDREINEQYF
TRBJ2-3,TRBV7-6,CASSLGLSGGLTDTQYF
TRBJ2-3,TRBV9,CASSATGVDTQYF
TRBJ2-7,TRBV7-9,CASSSREGYTTYEQYF
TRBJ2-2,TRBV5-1,CASNEAGPNTGELFF
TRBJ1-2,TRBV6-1,CASSETDNGGYTF
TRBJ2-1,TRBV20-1,CSARDAAGGSYDEQFF
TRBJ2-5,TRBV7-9,CASSLLGRRGEETQYF
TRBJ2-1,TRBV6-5,CASSQLLGAEQFF
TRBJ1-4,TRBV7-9,CASSSRDWGDEKLFF
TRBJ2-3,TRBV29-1,CSVVALAGGPDTQYF
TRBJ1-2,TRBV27,CASTSLIGYGYTF
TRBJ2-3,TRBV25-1,CATTAQTVDIGTQYF
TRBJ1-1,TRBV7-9,CASRTGADTEAFF
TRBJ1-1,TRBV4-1,CASSQGPGQGVSEAFF
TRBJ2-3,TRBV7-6,CASSLGSLPPQDTQYF
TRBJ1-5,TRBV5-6,CASSGGTDWNQPQHF
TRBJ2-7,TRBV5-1,CASSFDRGRRNEQYF
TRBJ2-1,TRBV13,CASSFPSGGDLYNEQFF
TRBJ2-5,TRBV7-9,CASRPDRSKTQYF
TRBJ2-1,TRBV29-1,CSARDSFNNEQFF
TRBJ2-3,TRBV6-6,CASSYNKGDTQYF
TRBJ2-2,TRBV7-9,CASSPPTGYTGELFF
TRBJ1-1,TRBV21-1,CASTQILGDRERNTEAFF
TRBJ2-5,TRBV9,CASSAWTGQETQYF
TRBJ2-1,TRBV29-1,CSAQGGEIYNEQFF
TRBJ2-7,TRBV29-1,CSVALPGGEQYF
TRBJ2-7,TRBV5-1,CASSLELAGDSSYEQYF
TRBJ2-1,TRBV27,CASATSSYNEQFF
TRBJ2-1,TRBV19,CASSIALFHEQFF
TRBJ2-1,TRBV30,CAWSIGLAGHNEQFF